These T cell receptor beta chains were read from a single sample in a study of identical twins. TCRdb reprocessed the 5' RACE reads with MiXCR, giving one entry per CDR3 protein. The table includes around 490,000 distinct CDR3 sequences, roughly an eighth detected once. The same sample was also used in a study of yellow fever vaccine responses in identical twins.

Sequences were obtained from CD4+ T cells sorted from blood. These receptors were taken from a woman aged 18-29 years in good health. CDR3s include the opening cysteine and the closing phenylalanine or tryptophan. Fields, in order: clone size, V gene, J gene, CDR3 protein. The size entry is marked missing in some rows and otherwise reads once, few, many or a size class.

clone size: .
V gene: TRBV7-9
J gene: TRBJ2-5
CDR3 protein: CASSFQGIQETQYF

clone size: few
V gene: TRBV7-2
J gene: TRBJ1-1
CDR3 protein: CASSPGIGFAFF

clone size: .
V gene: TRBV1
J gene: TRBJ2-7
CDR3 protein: CTSNTGNSYEQYF

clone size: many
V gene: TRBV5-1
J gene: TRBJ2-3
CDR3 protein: CASSGVGGVDTQYF

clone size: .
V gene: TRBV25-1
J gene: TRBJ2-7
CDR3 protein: CASSENIGEQYF

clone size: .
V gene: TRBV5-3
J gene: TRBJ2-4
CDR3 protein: CARSSRGWQGAAKNIQYF

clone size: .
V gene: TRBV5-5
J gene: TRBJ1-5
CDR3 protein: CASSPRTYSDQPQHF

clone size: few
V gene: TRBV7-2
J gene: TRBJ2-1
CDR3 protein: CASTTWGTYNEQFF

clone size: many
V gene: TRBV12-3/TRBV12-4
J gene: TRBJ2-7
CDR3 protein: CASSFGSGGLVIGYEQYF

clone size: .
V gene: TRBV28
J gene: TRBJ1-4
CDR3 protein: CASRHRGVSEKLFF

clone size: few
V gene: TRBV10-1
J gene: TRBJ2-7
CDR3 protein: CASSADSGYEQYF

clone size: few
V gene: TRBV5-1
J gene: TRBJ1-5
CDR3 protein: CASSVGVNQPQHF

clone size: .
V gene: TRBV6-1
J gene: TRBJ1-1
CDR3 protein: CASSDRVGEAFF

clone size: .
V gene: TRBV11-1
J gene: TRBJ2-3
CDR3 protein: CASSQTAGTDTQYF

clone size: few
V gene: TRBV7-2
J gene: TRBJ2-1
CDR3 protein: CASSRGSGNNEQFF

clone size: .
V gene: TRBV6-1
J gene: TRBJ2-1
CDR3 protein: CASTLGQSYNEQFF

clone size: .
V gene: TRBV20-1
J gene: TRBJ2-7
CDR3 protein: CSARDRRQGYEQYF

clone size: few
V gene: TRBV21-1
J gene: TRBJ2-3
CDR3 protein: CASSKLRDTQYF

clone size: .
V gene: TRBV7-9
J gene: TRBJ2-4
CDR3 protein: CASSDPGGDSDIQYF

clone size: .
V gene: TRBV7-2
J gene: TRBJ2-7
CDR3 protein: CASSLKTSGSSHEQYF

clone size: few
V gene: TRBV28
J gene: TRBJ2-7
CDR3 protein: CASSFWAGGHEQYF

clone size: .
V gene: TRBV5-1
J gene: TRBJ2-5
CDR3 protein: CASSPQWGETQYF

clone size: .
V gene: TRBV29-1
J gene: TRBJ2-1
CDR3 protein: CSVEEKQGSRWDEQFF

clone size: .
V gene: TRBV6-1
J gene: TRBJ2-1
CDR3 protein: CASSQDYYNEQFF

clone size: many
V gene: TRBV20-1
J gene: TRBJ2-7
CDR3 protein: CSARDSGRNYEQYF

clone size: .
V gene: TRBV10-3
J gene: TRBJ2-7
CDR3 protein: CAISDPLATLDEQYF

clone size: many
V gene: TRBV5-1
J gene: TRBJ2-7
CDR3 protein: CASSFGGTTSYEQYF

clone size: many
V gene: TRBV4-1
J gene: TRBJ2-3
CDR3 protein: CASSQGRLAAYTDTQYF

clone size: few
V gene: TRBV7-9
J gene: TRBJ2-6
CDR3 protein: CASSLETGGSGANVLTF

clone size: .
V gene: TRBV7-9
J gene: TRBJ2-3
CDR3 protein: CASSLALAGDRTDTQYF

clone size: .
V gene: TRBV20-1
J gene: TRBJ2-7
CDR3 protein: CSALSGTSGRIEQYF

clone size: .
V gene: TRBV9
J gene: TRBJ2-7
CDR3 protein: CASSVAPTSGGSTAQQYF

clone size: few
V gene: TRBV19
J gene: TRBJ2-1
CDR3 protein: CASSISTSAYNEQFF

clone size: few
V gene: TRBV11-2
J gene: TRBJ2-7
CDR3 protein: CASSSTSGSREQYF

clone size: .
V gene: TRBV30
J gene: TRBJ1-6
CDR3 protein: CAWSVQGESPLHF

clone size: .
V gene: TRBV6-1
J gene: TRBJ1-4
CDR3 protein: CASSPGQGTEKLFF

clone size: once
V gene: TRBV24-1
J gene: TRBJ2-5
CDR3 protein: CATSQREGRETQYF

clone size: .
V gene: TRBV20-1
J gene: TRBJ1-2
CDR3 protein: CSALNRAGQIGYTF

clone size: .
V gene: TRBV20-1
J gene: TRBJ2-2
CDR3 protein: CSARVFEQGYTGELFF

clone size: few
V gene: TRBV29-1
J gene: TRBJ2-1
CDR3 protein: CSARDFREGAYNEQFF

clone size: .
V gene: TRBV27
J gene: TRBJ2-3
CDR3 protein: CASSSTRVLTDTQYF

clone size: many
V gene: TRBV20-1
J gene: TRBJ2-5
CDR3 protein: CSAPKGADGETQYF

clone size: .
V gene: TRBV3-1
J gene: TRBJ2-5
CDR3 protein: CASSQVPLRDRETQYF

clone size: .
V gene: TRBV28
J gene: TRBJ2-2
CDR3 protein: CASSTSGLAGGPIGELFF

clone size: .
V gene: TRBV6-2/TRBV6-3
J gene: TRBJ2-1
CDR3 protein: CASSSSGRKFF

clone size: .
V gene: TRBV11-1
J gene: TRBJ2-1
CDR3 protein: CASSRLGGSEQFF

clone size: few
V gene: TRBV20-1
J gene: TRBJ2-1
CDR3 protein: CSADQNEQFF

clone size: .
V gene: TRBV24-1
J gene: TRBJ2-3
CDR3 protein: CATSDLASGTGPDTQYF

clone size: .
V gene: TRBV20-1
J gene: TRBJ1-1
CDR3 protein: CSAQDRADEAFF

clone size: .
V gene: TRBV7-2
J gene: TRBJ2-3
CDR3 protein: CASSLSGQGDTQYF

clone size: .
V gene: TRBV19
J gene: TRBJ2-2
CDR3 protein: CASRTGGANTGELFF